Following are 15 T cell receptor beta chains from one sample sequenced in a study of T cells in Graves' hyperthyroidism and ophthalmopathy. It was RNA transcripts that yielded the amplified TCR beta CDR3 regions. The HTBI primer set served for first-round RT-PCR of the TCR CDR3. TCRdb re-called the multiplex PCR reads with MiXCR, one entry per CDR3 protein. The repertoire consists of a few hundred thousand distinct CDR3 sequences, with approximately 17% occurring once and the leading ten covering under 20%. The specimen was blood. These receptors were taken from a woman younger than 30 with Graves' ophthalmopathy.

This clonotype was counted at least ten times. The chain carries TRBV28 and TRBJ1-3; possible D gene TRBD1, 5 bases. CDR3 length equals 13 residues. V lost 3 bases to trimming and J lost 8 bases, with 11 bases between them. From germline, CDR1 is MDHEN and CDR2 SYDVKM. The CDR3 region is CASSFFMGDTIYF. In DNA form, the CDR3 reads TGTGCCAGCAGTTTCTTTATGGGGGACACCATATATTTT.

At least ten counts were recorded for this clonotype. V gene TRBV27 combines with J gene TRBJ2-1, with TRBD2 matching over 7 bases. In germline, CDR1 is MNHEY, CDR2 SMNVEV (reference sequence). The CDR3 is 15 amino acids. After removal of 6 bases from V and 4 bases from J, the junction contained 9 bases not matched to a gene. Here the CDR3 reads CASRPGISGYNEQFF. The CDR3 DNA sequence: TGTGCCAGCAGACCTGGTATTAGCGGGTACAATGAGCAGTTCTTC.

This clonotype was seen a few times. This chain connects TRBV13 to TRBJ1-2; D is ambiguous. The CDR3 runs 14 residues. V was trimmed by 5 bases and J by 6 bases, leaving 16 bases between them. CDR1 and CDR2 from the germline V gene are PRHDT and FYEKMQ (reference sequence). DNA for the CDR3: TGTGCCAGCAGCCTCGGGGAATCTTTCGATGGCTACACCTTC. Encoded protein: CASSLGESFDGYTF.

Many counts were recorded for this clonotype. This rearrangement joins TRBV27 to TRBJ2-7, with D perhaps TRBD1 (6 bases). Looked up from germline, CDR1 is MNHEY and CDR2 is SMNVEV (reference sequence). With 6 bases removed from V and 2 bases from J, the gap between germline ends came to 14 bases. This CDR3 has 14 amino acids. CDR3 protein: CASSLSRGAYEQYF. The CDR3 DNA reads TGTGCCAGCAGCCTATCCAGGGGCGCCTACGAGCAGTACTTC.

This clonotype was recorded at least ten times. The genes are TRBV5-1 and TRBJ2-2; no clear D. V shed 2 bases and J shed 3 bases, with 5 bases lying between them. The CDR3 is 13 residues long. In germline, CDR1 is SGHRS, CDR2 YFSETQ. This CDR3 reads CASSLTDTGELFF. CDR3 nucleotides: TGCGCCAGCAGCTTAACAGACACCGGGGAGCTGTTTTTT.

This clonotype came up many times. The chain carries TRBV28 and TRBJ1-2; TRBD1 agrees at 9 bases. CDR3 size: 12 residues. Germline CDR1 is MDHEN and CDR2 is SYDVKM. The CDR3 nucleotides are TGTACAACAGGGGGCAGGGACTATGGCTACACCTTC. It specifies CTTGGRDYGYTF.

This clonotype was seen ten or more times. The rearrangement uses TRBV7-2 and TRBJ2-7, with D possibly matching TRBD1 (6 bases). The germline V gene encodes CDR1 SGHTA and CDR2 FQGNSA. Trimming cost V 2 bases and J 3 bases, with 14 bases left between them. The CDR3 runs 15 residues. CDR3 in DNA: TGTGCCAGCAGCTTAAATGGACAGACTGTCTACGAGCAGTACTTC. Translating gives CASSLNGQTVYEQYF.

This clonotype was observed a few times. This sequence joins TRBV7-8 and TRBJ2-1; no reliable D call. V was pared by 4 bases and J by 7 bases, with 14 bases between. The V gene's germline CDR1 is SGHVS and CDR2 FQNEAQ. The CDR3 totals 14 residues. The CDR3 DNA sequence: TGTGCCAGCAGCTCGCGACTCTTGACGAATGAGCAGTTCTTC. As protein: CASSSRLLTNEQFF.

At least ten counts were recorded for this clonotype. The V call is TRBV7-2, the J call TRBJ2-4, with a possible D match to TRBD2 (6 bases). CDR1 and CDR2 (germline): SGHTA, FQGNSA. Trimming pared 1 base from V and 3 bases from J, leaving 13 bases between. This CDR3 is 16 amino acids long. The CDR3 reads CASSLVGGEGKNIQYF. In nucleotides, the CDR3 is TGTGCCAGCAGCTTAGTGGGGGGTGAGGGCAAAAACATTCAGTACTTC.

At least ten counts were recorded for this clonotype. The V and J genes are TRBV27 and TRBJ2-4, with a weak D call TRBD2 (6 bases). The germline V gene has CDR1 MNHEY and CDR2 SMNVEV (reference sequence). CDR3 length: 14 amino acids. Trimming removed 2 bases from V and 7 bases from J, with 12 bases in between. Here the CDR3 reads CASSLVGGTNIQYF. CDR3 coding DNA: TGTGCCAGCAGTTTAGTCGGGGGAACTAACATTCAGTACTTC.

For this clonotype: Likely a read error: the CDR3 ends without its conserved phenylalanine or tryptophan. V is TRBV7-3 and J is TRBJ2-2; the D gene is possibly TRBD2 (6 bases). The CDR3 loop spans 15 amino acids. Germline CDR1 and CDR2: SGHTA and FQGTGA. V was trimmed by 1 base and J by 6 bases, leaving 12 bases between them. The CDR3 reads CASSLMQAGPGELFL. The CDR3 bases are TGTGCCAGCAGCTTAATGCAGGCGGGACCCGGGGAGCTGTTTCTT.

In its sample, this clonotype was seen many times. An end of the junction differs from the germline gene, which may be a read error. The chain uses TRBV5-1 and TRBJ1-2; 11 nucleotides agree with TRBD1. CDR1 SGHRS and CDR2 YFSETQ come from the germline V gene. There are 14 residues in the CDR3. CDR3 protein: CASSLGTGGYGYTF. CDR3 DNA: TGTGCCAGCAGTCTAGGGACAGGGGGTTATGGCTACACCTTC.

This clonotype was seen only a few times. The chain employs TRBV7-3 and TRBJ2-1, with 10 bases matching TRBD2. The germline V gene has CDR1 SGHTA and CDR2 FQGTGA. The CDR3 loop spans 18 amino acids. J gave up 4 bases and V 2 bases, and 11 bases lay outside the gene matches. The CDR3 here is CASSLSGPGLASYNEQFF. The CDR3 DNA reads TGTGCCAGCAGCTTATCGGGACCGGGACTAGCGAGTTACAATGAGCAGTTCTTC.

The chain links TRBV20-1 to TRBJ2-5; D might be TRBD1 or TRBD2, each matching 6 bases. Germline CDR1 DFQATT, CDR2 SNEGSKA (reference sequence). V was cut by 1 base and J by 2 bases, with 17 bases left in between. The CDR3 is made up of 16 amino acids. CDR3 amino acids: CSARARGRTTQETQYF. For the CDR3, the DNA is TGCAGTGCTAGAGCTCGGGGGCGAACGACACAAGAGACCCAGTACTTC.

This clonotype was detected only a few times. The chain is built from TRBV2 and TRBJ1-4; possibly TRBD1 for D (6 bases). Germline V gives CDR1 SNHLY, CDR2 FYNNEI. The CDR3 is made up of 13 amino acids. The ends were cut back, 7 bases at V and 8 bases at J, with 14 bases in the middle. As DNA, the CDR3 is TGTGCCAGCAATCCGGGGGCTTGGGAAAAACTGTTTTTT. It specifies CASNPGAWEKLFF.